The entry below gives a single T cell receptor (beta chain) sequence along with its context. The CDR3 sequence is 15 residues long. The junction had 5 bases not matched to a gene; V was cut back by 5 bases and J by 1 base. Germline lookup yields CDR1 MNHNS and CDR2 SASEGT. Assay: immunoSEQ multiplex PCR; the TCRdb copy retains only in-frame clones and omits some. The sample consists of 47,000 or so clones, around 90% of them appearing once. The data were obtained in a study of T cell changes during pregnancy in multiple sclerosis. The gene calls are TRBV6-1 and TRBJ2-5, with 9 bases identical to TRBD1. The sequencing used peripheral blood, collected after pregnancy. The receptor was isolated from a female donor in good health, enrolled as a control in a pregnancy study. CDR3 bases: TGTGCCAGCAGTCCGGGGACAGGGATCCAAGAGACCCAGTACTTC. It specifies CASSPGTGIQETQYF.